This TCR beta chain was profiled in a study of CD8 T cells in Susac syndrome. Overall study results and limits: In total CD8+ repertoires, about 16 Susac-specific public clones were found, and CD8+ TEMRA repertoires had four or five.

V lost 6 bases, J lost 2 bases, and 3 bases stayed unmatched. The CDR3 length is 12 residues. Germline V CDR1 and CDR2: DFQATT, SNEGSKA (reference sequence). RNA in amounts of roughly 0.5 to 1 ug was reverse transcribed with random hexamers. TCRdb re-called the immunoSEQ multiplex PCR reads through MiXCR, storing one row per CDR3 protein. The sample shows approximately 87,000 distinct CDR3 sequences, 90% to 97% of them seen only once. In contrast to the negatively isolated CD8+ and CD4+ T cells, TEMRA cells were FACS-enriched. Points on this clonotype: Its antigen is still unknown.

The sample was CD8+ T cells from PBMCs. This TCR derives from a human donor with Susac syndrome. V and J are TRBV20-1 and TRBJ1-2; 7 positions agree with TRBD1. CDR3 sequence reads: CSASDRNYGYTF. CDR3 bases: TGCAGTGCATCGGACAGGAACTATGGCTACACCTTC.